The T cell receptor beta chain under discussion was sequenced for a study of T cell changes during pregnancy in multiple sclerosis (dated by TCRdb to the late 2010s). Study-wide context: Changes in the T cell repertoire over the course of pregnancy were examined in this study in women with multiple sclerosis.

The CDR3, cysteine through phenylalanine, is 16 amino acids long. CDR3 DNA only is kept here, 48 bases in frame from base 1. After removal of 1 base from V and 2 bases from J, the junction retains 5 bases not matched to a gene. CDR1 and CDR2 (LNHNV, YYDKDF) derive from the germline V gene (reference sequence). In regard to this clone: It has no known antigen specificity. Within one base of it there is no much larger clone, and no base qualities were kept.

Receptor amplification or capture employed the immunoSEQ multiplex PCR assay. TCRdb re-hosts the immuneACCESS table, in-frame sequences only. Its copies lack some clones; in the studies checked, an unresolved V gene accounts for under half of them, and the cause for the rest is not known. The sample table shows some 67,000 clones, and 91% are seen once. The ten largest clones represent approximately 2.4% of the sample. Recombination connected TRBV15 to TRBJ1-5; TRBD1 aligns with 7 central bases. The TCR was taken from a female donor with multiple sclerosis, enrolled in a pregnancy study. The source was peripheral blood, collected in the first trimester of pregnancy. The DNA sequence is TGTGCCACCAGCAGAGGCGGGACAGACGGCAATCAGCCCCAGCATTTT. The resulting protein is CATSRGGTDGNQPQHF.